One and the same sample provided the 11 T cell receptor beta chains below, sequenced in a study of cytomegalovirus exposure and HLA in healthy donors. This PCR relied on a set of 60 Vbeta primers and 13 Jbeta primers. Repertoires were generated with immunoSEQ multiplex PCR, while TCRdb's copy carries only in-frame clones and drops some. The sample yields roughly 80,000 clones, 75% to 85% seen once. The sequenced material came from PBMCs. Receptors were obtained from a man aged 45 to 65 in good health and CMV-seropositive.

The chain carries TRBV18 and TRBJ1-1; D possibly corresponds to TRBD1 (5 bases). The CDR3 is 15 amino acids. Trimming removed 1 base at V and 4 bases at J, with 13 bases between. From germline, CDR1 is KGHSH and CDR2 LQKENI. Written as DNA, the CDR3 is TGTGCCAGCTCACCACGCTTGGGGGGGAGCACTGAAGCTTTCTTT. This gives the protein CASSPRLGGSTEAFF.

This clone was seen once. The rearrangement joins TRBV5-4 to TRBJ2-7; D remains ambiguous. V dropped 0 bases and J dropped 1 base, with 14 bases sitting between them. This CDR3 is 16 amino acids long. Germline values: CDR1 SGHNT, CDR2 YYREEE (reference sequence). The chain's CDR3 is CASSLVGVTRSYEQYF. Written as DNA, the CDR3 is TGTGCCAGCAGCTTGGTTGGAGTCACGAGATCCTACGAGCAGTACTTC.

The CDR3 coding sequence is TGTGCCAGCAGCCTCAGATGGGGGGTGGGACTAGTGGCAGATACGCAGTATTTT. Translating it yields CASSLRWGVGLVADTQYF. V is TRBV7-2 and J is TRBJ2-3; TRBD2 matches at 8 bases. The CDR3 runs 18 residues. J was trimmed by 4 bases and V by 5 bases; bases with no gene match: 17. Germline CDR1 SGHTA, CDR2 FQGNSA.

Written as DNA, the CDR3 is TGTGCCAGCAACTCCAGGGGAGAAGAGACCCAGTACTTC. It codes for CASNSRGEETQYF. V and J are TRBV11-3 and TRBJ2-5; a weak D match, TRBD1 (6 bases). CDR1 and CDR2 (germline): SGHNT, YENEEA. This CDR3 comprises 13 residues. V dropped 7 bases and J dropped 3 bases, with 12 bases sitting between them.

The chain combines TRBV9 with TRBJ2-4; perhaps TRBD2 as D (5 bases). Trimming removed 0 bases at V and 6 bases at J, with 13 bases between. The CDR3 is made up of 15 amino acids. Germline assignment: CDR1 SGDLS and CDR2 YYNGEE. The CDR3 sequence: CASSVDHGGRNIQYF. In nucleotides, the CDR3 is TGTGCCAGCAGCGTAGACCACGGAGGTAGAAACATTCAGTACTTC.

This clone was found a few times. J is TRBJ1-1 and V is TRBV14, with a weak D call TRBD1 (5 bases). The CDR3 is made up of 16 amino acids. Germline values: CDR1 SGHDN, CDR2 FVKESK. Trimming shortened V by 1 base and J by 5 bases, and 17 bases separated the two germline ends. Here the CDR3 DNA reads TGTGCCAGCAGCCAAGTCAGTGGAGGGGTGGGAACTGAAGCTTTCTTT. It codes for CASSQVSGGVGTEAFF.

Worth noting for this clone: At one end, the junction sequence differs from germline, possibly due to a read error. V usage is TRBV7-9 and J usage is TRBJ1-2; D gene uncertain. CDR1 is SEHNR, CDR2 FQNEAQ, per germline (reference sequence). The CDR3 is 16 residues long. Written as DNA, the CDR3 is TGTTCCAGCAGCTTAGCGGCCGCTGAATCTAACTATGGCTACACCTTC. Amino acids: CSSSLAAAESNYGYTF.

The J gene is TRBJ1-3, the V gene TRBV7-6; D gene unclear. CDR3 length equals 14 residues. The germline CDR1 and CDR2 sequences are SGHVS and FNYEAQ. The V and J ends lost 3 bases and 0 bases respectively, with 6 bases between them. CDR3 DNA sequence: TGTGCCAGCAGCTTGACTCGCTCTGGAAACACCATATATTTT. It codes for CASSLTRSGNTIYF.

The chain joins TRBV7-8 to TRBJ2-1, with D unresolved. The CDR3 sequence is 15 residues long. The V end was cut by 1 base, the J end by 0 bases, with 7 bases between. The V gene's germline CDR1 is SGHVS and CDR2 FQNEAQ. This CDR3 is CASSLDTTSYNEQFF. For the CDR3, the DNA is TGTGCCAGCAGCTTAGATACTACCTCCTACAATGAGCAGTTCTTC.

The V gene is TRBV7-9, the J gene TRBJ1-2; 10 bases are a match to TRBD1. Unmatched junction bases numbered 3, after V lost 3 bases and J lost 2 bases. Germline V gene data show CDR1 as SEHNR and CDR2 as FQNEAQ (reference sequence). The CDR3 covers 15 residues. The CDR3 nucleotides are TGTGCCAGCAGCTTCGACAGGGGGCGGAACTATGGCTACACCTTC. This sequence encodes CASSFDRGRNYGYTF.

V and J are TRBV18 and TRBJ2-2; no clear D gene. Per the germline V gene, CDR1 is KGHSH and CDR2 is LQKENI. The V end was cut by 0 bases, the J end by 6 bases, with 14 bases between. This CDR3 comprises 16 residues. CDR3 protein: CASSPPSRGFAGELFF. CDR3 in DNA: TGTGCCAGCTCACCACCTTCAAGAGGTTTTGCCGGGGAGCTGTTTTTT.